The 4 T cell receptor beta chains below were found in one sample sequenced in a study of identical twins. TCRdb processed the 5' RACE reads anew with MiXCR; each CDR3 protein has one entry. The sample contains 700,000 or so distinct CDR3 sequences, 8.6% of which appear only once. The same sample was also studied in work on yellow fever vaccine responses in identical twins.

What was sequenced was PBMCs. Receptors were obtained from a woman in her late teens or twenties in good health.

V gene TRBV6-5 combines with J gene TRBJ1-2; 7 bases match TRBD1. CDR3 length: 14 amino acids. With V trimmed by 4 bases and J by 3 bases, 5 bases remained unmatched. Germline V gene lookup returns CDR1 MNHEY and CDR2 SVGAGI. CDR3 sequence (DNA): TGTGCCAGCAGTTCCGACAGGGCCTACTATGGCTACACCTTC. It translates to CASSSDRAYYGYTF.

At least ten counts were recorded for this clonotype. In nucleotides, the CDR3 is TGCGCCAGCAGCTATAGTCCCCCCAATGAGCAGTTCTTC. The encoded protein is CASSYSPPNEQFF. The gene calls are TRBV5-1 and TRBJ2-1; no definite D call. Trimming removed 3 bases at V and 6 bases at J, with 10 bases between. The CDR3 is 13 amino acids. Per the germline V gene, CDR1 is SGHRS and CDR2 is YFSETQ.

The chain links TRBV5-4 to TRBJ2-7; no reliable D call. The V gene's germline CDR1 is SGHNT and CDR2 YYREEE (reference sequence). There are 13 residues in the CDR3. Trimming took off 4 bases at V and 0 bases at J, with 8 bases between the two ends. The chain's CDR3 is CASSRKGSYEQYF. CDR3 bases: TGTGCCAGCAGCCGAAAGGGCTCCTACGAGCAGTACTTC. Filled out from reference TRBV5-4 and TRBJ2-7, the complete variable domain reads ETGVTQSPTHLIKTRGQQVTLRCSSQSGHNTVSWYQQALGQGPQFIFQYYREEENGRGNFPPRFSGLQFPNYSSELNVNALELDDSALYLCASSRKGSYEQYFGPGTRLTVT.

This clonotype was picked up a small number of times. DNA of the CDR3: TGTGCCAGCAGCCCCCCGACAACTAGCGGGGGGCGTAAAGAGACCCAGTACTTC. Translating it yields CASSPPTTSGGRKETQYF. V gene TRBV11-2 combines with J gene TRBJ2-5; TRBD2 matches at 12 bases. With 5 bases clipped from V and 3 bases from J, the junction kept 13 bases outside the gene matches. The CDR3 spans 18 residues. The germline V gene has CDR1 SGHAT and CDR2 FQNNGV.